The 32 T cell receptor beta chains listed next were all sequenced from one sample in a study of blood T cell repertoires in COVID-19. TCRdb keeps only in-frame clones here, not all; method: immunoSEQ multiplex PCR. Of under 200,000 clones listed, just under 90% are singletons. Sample: peripheral blood. The receptors shown here come from a man aged 18 to 30 with active or convalescent COVID-19.

This clone was recorded a few times. V gene TRBV19 combines with J gene TRBJ2-2; 7 positions match TRBD1. This CDR3 spans 16 amino acids. Trimming took 1 base from V and 3 from J; bases not matched to a gene: 5. In germline, CDR1 is LNHDA, CDR2 SQIVND (reference sequence). CDR3 protein: CASSIVRGLYTGELFF. The CDR3 DNA is TGTGCCAGTAGTATAGTAAGGGGGCTCTACACCGGGGAGCTGTTTTTT.

This rearrangement joins TRBV7-2 to TRBJ1-1; D might be TRBD1 (5 bases). The V end was cut by 5 bases, the J end by 4 bases, with 17 bases between. CDR3 length: 15 amino acids. Germline-derived CDR1 and CDR2 are SGHTA and FQGNSA. The CDR3 reads CASSLRGVSGTEAFF. In nucleotides, the CDR3 is TGTGCCAGCAGCCTGCGGGGGGTGAGTGGCACTGAAGCTTTCTTT.

This clone was detected only once. DNA for the CDR3: TGTGCCAGCATAACAGGGGGCCTCAGCAATCAGCCCCAGCATTTT. Translation: CASITGGLSNQPQHF. The rearrangement joins TRBV28 to TRBJ1-5; 9 nucleotides align to TRBD1. CDR3 length: 15 amino acids. Trimming at V came to 7 bases and at J to 1 base, leaving 5 bases not matched to a gene. From germline, CDR1 is MDHEN and CDR2 SYDVKM.

The V and J genes are TRBV6-6 and TRBJ2-3; TRBD1 agrees at 8 bases. Germline V lookup: CDR1 MNHNY, CDR2 SVGAGI (reference sequence). J gave up 0 bases and V 4 bases, and 3 bases lay outside the gene matches. This CDR3 is 15 amino acids long. CDR3: CASSWGQVSTDTQYF. The CDR3 region has the DNA TGTGCCAGCAGTTGGGGACAGGTTAGCACAGATACGCAGTATTTT.

The V gene is TRBV28, the J gene TRBJ1-3; D ambiguous. The CDR3 is 20 residues long. Germline assignment: CDR1 MDHEN and CDR2 SYDVKM. Trimming left V 4 bases short and J 0 bases short, with 25 bases between. In DNA form, the CDR3 reads TGTGCCAGCAGTTCTGCAGCGGGCACCTCACTGGACTTCTCTGGAAACACCATATATTTT. It yields the protein CASSSAAGTSLDFSGNTIYF.

The V gene is TRBV7-2, the J gene TRBJ1-6; no clear D gene. V was pared by 1 base and J by 8 bases, with 15 bases between. CDR3 length: 16 amino acids. Germline CDR1 and CDR2: SGHTA and FQGNSA. CDR3 loop: CASSLVSAGWDSPLHF. The CDR3 region has the DNA TGTGCCAGCAGCTTAGTCTCAGCAGGCTGGGATTCACCCCTCCACTTT.

This clone was observed a single time. The rearrangement links TRBV13 to TRBJ1-2; weak D call: TRBD1 (5 bases). The CDR3 is 13 residues long. Germline CDR1 PRHDT, CDR2 FYEKMQ (reference sequence). V lost 2 bases, J lost 8 bases, and 12 bases lay in between. The CDR3 region has the DNA TGTGCCAGCAGCTTACCGGGGAGGGGAGGCTACACCTTC. The encoded protein is CASSLPGRGGYTF.

The rearrangement uses TRBV27 and TRBJ2-2; TRBD1 matches 7 bases. The CDR3 runs 13 residues. V was clipped by 4 bases and J by 6 bases; unmatched bases: 2. Germline loops: CDR1 MNHEY, CDR2 SMNVEV (reference sequence). CDR3 in amino acids: CASSSTGSGELFF. The CDR3 coding sequence is TGTGCCAGCAGTTCGACAGGGTCCGGGGAGCTGTTTTTT.

The chain carries TRBV7-9 and TRBJ2-3, with 8 bases that match TRBD2. This CDR3 spans 15 amino acids. Per the germline V gene, CDR1 is SEHNR and CDR2 is FQNEAQ (reference sequence). J was trimmed by 2 bases and V by 1 base; bases with no gene match: 2. The DNA for the CDR3 is TGTGCCAGCAGCTTAGTTAGCGGGGTCACAGATACGCAGTATTTT. It yields the protein CASSLVSGVTDTQYF.

V usage is TRBV7-2 and J usage is TRBJ2-7; D gene uncertain. The CDR3 sequence is 13 residues long. Germline-derived CDR1 and CDR2 are SGHTA and FQGNSA. Trimming removed 1 base at V and 6 bases at J, with 10 bases between. CDR3 DNA sequence: TGTGCCAGCAGCTTAGATCACAAGTTCGAGCAGTACTTC. It specifies CASSLDHKFEQYF.

The J gene is TRBJ1-3, the V gene TRBV14; the D gene is possibly TRBD1 (6 bases). The V and J ends lost 1 base and 2 bases respectively, with 6 bases between them. The CDR3 sequence is 14 residues long. The germline CDR1 and CDR2 sequences are SGHDN and FVKESK. The CDR3 DNA reads as TGTGCCAGCAGCCAAGGGGGGCCTGGAAACACCATATATTTT. Protein product: CASSQGGPGNTIYF.

V gene TRBV15 combines with J gene TRBJ2-1; possible D gene TRBD1, 5 bases. Germline-derived CDR1 and CDR2 are LNHNV and YYDKDF (reference sequence). The ends were cut back, 0 bases at V and 6 bases at J, with 12 bases in the middle. CDR3 size: 15 residues. CDR3 DNA sequence: TGTGCCACCAGCAGAGATGATGGGGCCTTCAATGAGCAGTTCTTC. Protein sequence: CATSRDDGAFNEQFF.

In this sample, this clone turned up a few times. The chain is built from TRBV25-1 and TRBJ1-1, with TRBD1 as a possible D gene (6 bases). Germline CDR1 and CDR2: MGHDK and SYGVNS. The CDR3 runs 17 residues. V was trimmed by 2 bases and J by 10 bases, leaving 26 bases between them. This CDR3 is CASSEPGSLSGAPRAFF. The CDR3 DNA sequence: TGTGCCAGCAGTGAACCGGGTTCCCTTTCAGGGGCTCCTAGAGCTTTCTTT.

The chain couples TRBV12-3 or TRBV12-4 to TRBJ1-2, with D perhaps matching TRBD1 (5 bases). This CDR3 is built from 13 residues. The V end lost 1 base, the J end lost 14 bases, and 17 bases lay between the germline ends. CDR3 sequence (DNA): TGTGCCAGCAGTTTAGGCCCAGGGTCGGAGAGAACCTTC. The encoded protein is CASSLGPGSERTF.

This chain joins TRBV7-8 and TRBJ1-5, with 11 bases aligning to TRBD1. The CDR3 covers 15 residues. The V segment lost 5 bases and the J segment 6 bases; nucleotides outside the gene matches: 6. The V gene's germline CDR1 is SGHVS and CDR2 FQNEAQ. As DNA, the CDR3 is TGTGCCAGCAGCCCCCGGGACAGGGGGACTCAGCCCCAGCATTTT. Amino acid sequence: CASSPRDRGTQPQHF.

V and J are TRBV7-9 and TRBJ1-1; D remains ambiguous. Germline loops: CDR1 SEHNR, CDR2 FQNEAQ (reference sequence). This CDR3 is built from 14 residues. Trimming removed 4 bases at V and 1 base at J, with 10 bases between. The CDR3 DNA is TGTGCCAGCAGCTCCCGGGAGGGGAACACTGAAGCTTTCTTT. This encodes CASSSREGNTEAFF.

This rearrangement joins TRBV19 to TRBJ2-2; tentative D call: TRBD1 (5 bases). The CDR3 covers 14 residues. Germline CDR1 and CDR2: LNHDA and SQIVND (reference sequence). Trimming pared 6 bases from V and 6 bases from J, leaving 14 bases between. The CDR3 protein is CASRAGHMAGELFF. CDR3 coding DNA: TGTGCCAGTAGGGCAGGGCATATGGCCGGGGAGCTGTTTTTT.

V is TRBV29-1 and J is TRBJ1-2, with D perhaps TRBD1 (5 bases). The CDR3 has 14 residues. V was shortened by 7 bases and J by 1 base, with 16 bases between the two germline ends. Germline V gives CDR1 SQVTM, CDR2 ANQGSEA. This CDR3 is CSALSGILNYGYTF. CDR3 bases: TGCAGCGCCCTCTCAGGGATCCTTAACTATGGCTACACCTTC. Using reference TRBV29-1 and TRBJ1-2 for the parts outside the CDR3, the full variable domain is SAVISQKPSRDICQRGTSLTIQCQVDSQVTMMFWYRQQPGQSLTLIATANQGSEATYESGFVIDKFPISRPNLTFSTLTVSNMSPEDSSIYLCSALSGILNYGYTFGSGTRLTVV.

The J gene is TRBJ2-1, the V gene TRBV25-1, with 9 bases lining up with TRBD2. The J segment lost 3 bases and the V segment lost 5 bases, leaving 5 bases of the junction unmatched. There are 15 residues in the CDR3. Germline CDR1 MGHDK, CDR2 SYGVNS. CDR3 region: CASSKTSGVYNEQFF. The CDR3 DNA sequence: TGTGCCAGCAGTAAGACTAGCGGAGTCTACAATGAGCAGTTCTTC.

The chain combines TRBV6-5 with TRBJ2-7; 7 positions agree with TRBD2. Germline CDR1 and CDR2: MNHEY and SVGAGI. V was pared by 5 bases and J by 6 bases, with 4 bases of the junction left unmatched. The CDR3 runs 12 residues. The CDR3 sequence is CASSREAGEQYF. CDR3 nucleotide sequence: TGTGCCAGCAGTCGGGAGGCGGGCGAGCAGTACTTC.

This chain connects TRBV9 to TRBJ1-4, with 7 bases matching TRBD1. Germline lookup yields CDR1 SGDLS and CDR2 YYNGEE. The CDR3 totals 15 residues. The V and J ends lost 3 bases and 7 bases, in that order; junction bases with no gene match: 9. The chain's CDR3 is CASSAQQGLREKLFF. DNA of the CDR3: TGTGCCAGCAGCGCCCAACAGGGGCTCCGTGAAAAACTGTTTTTT.

The DNA of the CDR3 is TGTGCCAGCAGCCGAGGGGACAGGGTCGAGGGAAACACCATATATTTT. Translating it yields CASSRGDRVEGNTIYF. The chain couples TRBV7-8 to TRBJ1-3; TRBD1 agrees at 9 bases. The ends lost 5 bases at V and 4 bases at J; junction bases unmatched: 9. Germline values: CDR1 SGHVS, CDR2 FQNEAQ. This CDR3 comprises 16 residues.

A remark on this clone: The germline gene is not matched at one end of the junction; a read error may be the cause. The V and J genes are TRBV7-7 and TRBJ2-1, with 11 bases matching TRBD1. There are 16 residues in the CDR3. The V gene's germline CDR1 is SSHAT and CDR2 FNYEAQ (reference sequence). The CDR3 loop reads CASSSLDRGLDNEQFF. The CDR3 nucleotides are TGTGCTAGCAGCTCCCTGGACAGGGGGCTAGACAATGAGCAGTTCTTC.

The chain employs TRBV29-1 and TRBJ1-5; D gene uncertain. Trimming pared 4 bases from V and 8 bases from J, leaving 15 bases between. The length of the CDR3 is 13 residues. Germline CDR1 SQVTM, CDR2 ANQGSEA. The CDR3, as DNA: TGCAGCGTTGCATTAGGGAGCCGGGAGCCCCAGCATTTT. It specifies CSVALGSREPQHF.

This sequence joins TRBV5-6 and TRBJ2-7, with 7 bases fitting TRBD2. The CDR3 has 16 residues. Trimming took 3 bases from V and 3 from J; bases not matched to a gene: 12. Germline values: CDR1 SGHDT, CDR2 YYEEEE. The DNA for the CDR3 is TGTGCCAGCAGCTGGGGAGTCCAGCGGGGTTACTACGAGCAGTACTTC. Its protein product is CASSWGVQRGYYEQYF.

V gene TRBV27 combines with J gene TRBJ2-7; TRBD2 agrees at 10 bases. The V and J ends lost 8 bases and 5 bases, in that order; junction bases with no gene match: 9. In germline, CDR1 is MNHEY, CDR2 SMNVEV (reference sequence). The CDR3 is 14 amino acids. CDR3 coding DNA: TGTGCCAGCGGACCGGGACTAGCGAACAACGAGCAGTACTTC. This translates into CASGPGLANNEQYF.

CDR3 sequence (DNA): TGTGCCAGCAGTGAAGGGTTAGCAACAGATACGCAGTATTTT. Its protein is CASSEGLATDTQYF. The chain joins TRBV2 to TRBJ2-3; no firm D call. The V gene lost 1 base and the J gene lost 3 bases, with 8 bases spanning the gap. The CDR3 totals 14 residues. The V gene's germline CDR1 is SNHLY and CDR2 FYNNEI.

CDR3 nucleotide sequence: TGCGCCAGCAGCTTGGCCAGCGGGGCTGGGGCCAACGTCCTGACTTTC. Residues: CASSLASGAGANVLTF. This rearrangement joins TRBV5-1 to TRBJ2-6, with 7 bases identical to TRBD2. Germline assignment: CDR1 SGHRS and CDR2 YFSETQ. The length of the CDR3 is 16 residues. Trimming at V came to 0 bases and at J to 2 bases, leaving 2 bases not matched to a gene.

This clone was found a few times. The V call is TRBV6-1, the J call TRBJ1-2; TRBD1 might be the D (6 bases). Germline V gene data show CDR1 as MNHNS and CDR2 as SASEGT. Trimming shortened V by 3 bases and J by 11 bases, and 13 bases separated the two germline ends. This CDR3 is 12 amino acids long. In DNA form, the CDR3 reads TGTGCCAGCAGTGACGGGAGGGGGAGGTACACCTTC. This codes for CASSDGRGRYTF.

This chain connects TRBV15 to TRBJ1-3; a possible D gene is TRBD1 (6 bases). This CDR3 has 18 amino acids. V dropped 2 bases and J dropped 2 bases, with 19 bases sitting between them. Looked up from germline, CDR1 is LNHNV and CDR2 is YYDKDF (reference sequence). CDR3 amino acids: CATSRLQGPLGAGNTIYF. The CDR3 region has the DNA TGTGCCACCAGCAGATTACAGGGTCCATTGGGTGCTGGAAACACCATATATTTT.

The chain is built from TRBV5-1 and TRBJ2-5; D not certain. V lost 0 bases, J lost 5 bases, and 5 bases lay in between. The CDR3 contains 12 residues. In germline, CDR1 is SGHRS, CDR2 YFSETQ. CDR3 in DNA: TGCGCCAGCAGCTTGGACGAGGAGACCCAGTACTTC. The encoded protein is CASSLDEETQYF.

This chain's CDR3 is CASSPGTGYGYTF. The CDR3 coding sequence is TGTGCCAGCAGCCCCGGGACAGGATATGGCTACACCTTC. This rearrangement joins TRBV7-2 to TRBJ1-2, with 8 bases fitting TRBD1. This CDR3 is built from 13 residues. Per the germline V gene, CDR1 is SGHTA and CDR2 is FQGNSA. With V trimmed by 5 bases and J by 5 bases, 4 bases remained unmatched.